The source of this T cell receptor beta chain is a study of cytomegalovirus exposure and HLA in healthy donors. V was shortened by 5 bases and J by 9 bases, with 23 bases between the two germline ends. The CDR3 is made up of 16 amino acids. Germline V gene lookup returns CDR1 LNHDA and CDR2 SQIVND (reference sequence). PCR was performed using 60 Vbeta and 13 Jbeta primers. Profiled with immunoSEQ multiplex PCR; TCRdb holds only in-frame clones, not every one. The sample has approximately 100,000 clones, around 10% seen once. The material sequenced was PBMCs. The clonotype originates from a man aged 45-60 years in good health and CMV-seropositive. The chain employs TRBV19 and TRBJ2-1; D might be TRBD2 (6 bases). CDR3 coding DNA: TGTGCCAGTAGTTCCAGGACGGGGGAGGCCCGGGGTGAGCAGTTCTTC. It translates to CASSSRTGEARGEQFF.